The clone carrying this T cell receptor (beta chain) appeared many times. CDR1 and CDR2 (germline): DFQATT, SNEGSKA (reference sequence). The ends were cut back, 6 bases at V and 4 bases at J, with 14 bases in the middle. The CDR3 is 13 residues long. This sample is drawn from a study of T-cell reconstitution after alpha-beta-depleted transplantation in children. It was with unique molecular identifiers that the TCRbeta library was prepared. MiXCR, applied by TCRdb to the PCR reads, yields one record per CDR3 protein. The data show about 640,000 distinct CDR3 sequences, roughly 17% seen once. The chain recombines TRBV20-1 with TRBJ2-3, with D unresolved. The material was PBMCs from the stem cell graft donor, obtained from the stem cell graft. The sequence was collected from a human donor who donated a stem cell graft to a child with acute myeloid leukemia. This CDR3 reads CSARWPPADTQYF. As DNA, the CDR3 is TGCAGTGCCAGGTGGCCCCCAGCAGATACGCAGTATTTT.